Listed here are 15 T cell receptor beta chains from one sample, sequenced in a study of cytomegalovirus exposure and HLA in healthy donors. With 60 Vbeta and 13 Jbeta primers, the PCR was carried out. Profiling relied on immunoSEQ multiplex PCR, and the TCRdb table lists in-frame clones only, not all of them. The sample yields around 110,000 clones, around a tenth seen once. The sequenced sample was PBMCs. The receptors derive from a man aged 30 to 39 in good health and CMV-seronegative.

The sample holds a few counts of this clone. J is TRBJ2-7 and V is TRBV10-2; D may be TRBD1 (5 bases). This CDR3 is built from 14 residues. V dropped 3 bases and J dropped 2 bases, with 11 bases sitting between them. Germline CDR1 reads WSHSY; CDR2 reads SAAADI. The CDR3 sequence: CASSDPGHTYEQYF. In DNA form, the CDR3 reads TGCGCCAGCAGTGACCCCGGACATACCTACGAGCAGTACTTC.

This clone was detected only a few times. This chain uses TRBV2 with TRBJ2-5, with 7 bases that match TRBD2. The tail of the sequence fits TRBJ2-7 better, so the J call may be wrong. There are 15 residues in the CDR3. Germline V gene data show CDR1 as SNHLY and CDR2 as FYNNEI. CDR3 amino acids: CASSVSRGSSYEQYF. CDR3 DNA sequence: TGTGCCAGCAGTGTATCGCGCGGGAGCTCCTACGAGCAGTACTTC.

This clone has more than one count but fewer than ten. This chain uses TRBV25-1 with TRBJ2-5, with D possibly TRBD1 on 5 matching bases. Trimming stripped 6 bases from V and 5 bases from J, with 16 bases between. Germline CDR1 is MGHDK and CDR2 is SYGVNS. CDR3 length: 14 amino acids. The CDR3 DNA is TGTGCCAGCAGAGGTGGTGGGGCTTACGAGACCCAGTACTTC. Protein product: CASRGGGAYETQYF.

This clone was counted only a few times. The CDR3 nucleotides are TGTGCCAGCAGTGGACAGGCCTACGAGCAGTACTTC. This encodes CASSGQAYEQYF. The chain is built from TRBV2 and TRBJ2-7, with D tentatively TRBD1 (6 bases). CDR3 length: 12 amino acids. Trimming shortened V by 4 bases and J by 2 bases, and 6 bases separated the two germline ends. Germline CDR1 reads SNHLY; CDR2 reads FYNNEI.

This sequence joins TRBV9 and TRBJ1-2; D is possibly TRBD1 (6 bases). V was clipped by 1 base and J by 5 bases, with 15 bases between them. The CDR3 spans 15 residues. Germline CDR1 is SGDLS and CDR2 is YYNGEE. The CDR3 sequence is CASSVNEGVSYGYTF. The CDR3 DNA reads TGTGCCAGCAGCGTAAATGAGGGGGTTTCTTATGGCTACACCTTC.

The V call is TRBV4-1, the J call TRBJ2-7; 13 positions match TRBD2. Germline V gene data show CDR1 as MGHRA and CDR2 as YSYEKL. V trimming: 4 bases; J trimming: 6 bases; junction bases outside the gene matches: 6. This CDR3 region has 15 residues. CDR3 DNA: TGCGCCAGCAGCCTTTGGACTAGCGGGAGTCTCGAGCAGTACTTC. Residues: CASSLWTSGSLEQYF.

This clone was detected only a few times. CDR3 loop: CAWSTGGGYYNSPLHF. In DNA, the CDR3 is TGTGCCTGGAGTACAGGGGGCGGATACTATAATTCACCCCTCCACTTT. V usage is TRBV30 and J usage is TRBJ1-6; 9 nucleotides agree with TRBD1. Trimming removed 2 bases from V and 3 bases from J; junction bases left unmatched: 5. Germline V gives CDR1 GTSNPN, CDR2 SVGIG (reference sequence). This CDR3 is built from 16 residues.

This clone was seen a few times. Written as DNA, the CDR3 is TGTGCCAGCAGCAGAGGACAAGATAGCAATCAGCCCCAGCATTTT. This sequence encodes CASSRGQDSNQPQHF. This chain links TRBV7-9 with TRBJ1-5, with TRBD1 as a possible D gene (5 bases). The length of the CDR3 is 15 residues. The V end lost 5 bases, the J end lost 0 bases, and 11 bases lay between the germline ends. Germline V gene lookup returns CDR1 SEHNR and CDR2 FQNEAQ (reference sequence).

This chain joins TRBV7-3 and TRBJ2-2; 9 bases map to TRBD2. Germline V gives CDR1 SGHTA, CDR2 FQGTGA. V dropped 0 bases and J dropped 6; count of bases not matched to a gene: 5. The CDR3 sequence is 16 residues long. CDR3 in amino acids: CASSLTGGRAPGELFF. In DNA form, the CDR3 reads TGTGCCAGCAGCTTAACCGGCGGGAGGGCCCCCGGGGAGCTGTTTTTT.

This clone occurred a few times. The chain couples TRBV30 to TRBJ2-5, with 7 bases aligning to TRBD1. J gave up 5 bases and V 5 bases, and 8 bases lay outside the gene matches. Looked up from germline, CDR1 is GTSNPN and CDR2 is SVGIG (reference sequence). CDR3 size: 13 residues. CDR3 bases: TGTGCCTGGTCAGGGGGTCCCATGGAGACCCAGTACTTC. This gives the protein CAWSGGPMETQYF.

This clone was picked up a small number of times. The V call is TRBV4-3, the J call TRBJ2-7; D might be TRBD1 (6 bases). Germline loops: CDR1 LGHNA, CDR2 YSLEER. V was shortened by 4 bases and J by 3 bases, with 16 bases between the two germline ends. The length of the CDR3 is 15 residues. The CDR3 DNA reads TGCGCCAGCAGCCCCCATGAGGCAGGGGACTACGAGCAGTACTTC. As protein: CASSPHEAGDYEQYF.

The V gene is TRBV9, the J gene TRBJ2-7, with D possibly TRBD2 on 7 matching bases. The CDR3 is 13 residues long. Per germline, CDR1 SGDLS and CDR2 YYNGEE. V lost 5 bases and J 2 bases, leaving 11 bases between the germline ends. In nucleotides, the CDR3 is TGTGCCAGCAGTGGGAGGGACACCTACGAGCAGTACTTC. Its protein product is CASSGRDTYEQYF.

V gene TRBV6-5 combines with J gene TRBJ1-4, with D possibly matching TRBD1 (5 bases). CDR1 MNHEY and CDR2 SVGAGI come from the germline V gene. This CDR3 comprises 13 residues. Deletions cut 5 bases from V and 5 bases from J, with 9 bases between. The DNA of the CDR3 is TGTGCCAGCAGTAGGACAAGCAATGAAAAACTGTTTTTT. Translation: CASSRTSNEKLFF.

This clone has a handful of counts. Relative to the germline gene, one junction end is altered; a read error may explain this. The chain links TRBV7-7 to TRBJ2-5, with TRBD2 matching 13 bases. Germline CDR1 reads SSHAT; CDR2 reads FNYEAQ (reference sequence). This CDR3 contains 17 residues. The CDR3 DNA reads TGTGCTAGCAGCGCCGGACTAGCGGGGGCCTTTCAAGAGACCCAGTACTTC. Protein: CASSAGLAGAFQETQYF.

The chain employs TRBV18 and TRBJ2-5, with 7 bases fitting TRBD1. The junction had 7 bases not matched to a gene; V was cut back by 4 bases and J by 2 bases. Germline loops: CDR1 KGHSH, CDR2 LQKENI. This CDR3 spans 15 amino acids. This chain's CDR3 is CASSLIPGQQETQYF. The CDR3 DNA reads as TGTGCCAGCTCACTTATTCCGGGACAGCAAGAGACCCAGTACTTC. Based on the CDR3 plus reference TRBV18 and TRBJ2-5, the full variable domain is NAGVMQNPRHLVRRRGQEARLRCSPMKGHSHVYWYRQLPEEGLKFMVYLQKENIIDESGMPKERFSAEFPKEGPSILRIQQVVRGDSAAYFCASSLIPGQQETQYFGPGTRLLVL.